This record looks at one TCR beta chain sequence and its context. The data were obtained in a study of T cell changes during pregnancy in multiple sclerosis. CDR1 and CDR2 from the germline V gene are SGHRS and YFSETQ. V was cut by 8 bases and J by 2 bases, with 20 bases left in between. CDR3 size: 15 residues. Only in-frame clones appear in the TCRdb table, and some are missing; sequencing was by immunoSEQ multiplex PCR. The table has over 60,000 clones, 90% to 95% seen once. The origin of this receptor is a female donor in good health, enrolled as a control in a pregnancy study. The chain has TRBV5-1 and TRBJ2-7; TRBD2 might be the D (5 bases). Here the sequenced sample was peripheral blood, taken in the third trimester of pregnancy. The CDR3 nucleotides read TGCGCCAGTAGACTAAGATGGGCCGGACCCTACGAGCAGTACTTC. This codes for CASRLRWAGPYEQYF.